These T cell receptor beta chains were read from a single sample in a study of chemoradiotherapy in HPV16-positive cancers. The method was immunoSEQ multiplex PCR; TCRdb's version includes in-frame clones alone and lacks a portion of them. The table includes about 10,000 clones, 71% detected once. Sampling took place from a patient who underwent chemoradiotherapy. Receptors originate from a human donor with HPV-associated anogenital cancer. Each CDR3 is given without its conserved first and last residue.

>TRBV5-4|TRBJ1-1
ASSLARSNTEAF
>TRBV2|TRBJ2-5
ASGTWDSQETQY
>TRBV19|TRBJ2-1
ASSIGTSGGNEQF
>TRBV4-2|TRBJ2-6
ASSQSQGAGANVLT
>TRBV2|TRBJ1-1
ASSVDGNTEAF
>TRBV7-2|TRBJ1-3
ASSFGSRGNTIY
>TRBV6-1|TRBJ1-3
ASSVRGSGNTIY
>TRBV10-3|TRBJ2-3
AISESIRDTQY
>TRBV28|TRBJ2-3
ASKAGGDTQY
>TRBV28|TRBJ2-7
ASSLSGIVYEQY
>TRBV7-9|TRBJ1-1
ASSSSRDRGNTEAF
>TRBV27|TRBJ1-2
ASSFGQGHYGYT
>TRBV6-1|TRBJ2-1
ASMRAVSYNEQF
>TRBV5-1|TRBJ2-2
ASSLVTTGELF
>TRBV2|TRBJ1-1
ASSVLQGVGTEAF
>TRBV7-8|TRBJ2-2
ASSLAQAGELF
>TRBV15|TRBJ1-5
ATSRVSLGFTQPQH
>TRBV5-5|TRBJ1-4
ASTPRGRDYEKLF
>TRBV18|TRBJ1-1
ASSQGQGAWDTEAF
>TRBV19|TRBJ1-6
ASTRTGGDSPLH
>TRBV5-1|TRBJ2-3
ASSLGQGIADTQY
>TRBV4-1|TRBJ1-2
ASSRAGLDYGYT
>TRBV7-2|TRBJ1-5
ASSLVKGGQPQH
>TRBV6-1|TRBJ1-5
ASSERIRPNQPQH
>TRBV20-1|TRBJ1-1
SVGNTEAF
>TRBV4-2|TRBJ1-2
ASSQEGTGYGYT
>TRBV2|TRBJ2-5
ASSVGGPAETQY
>TRBV7-6|TRBJ2-7
ASSLAAGGGTGSYEQY
>TRBV30|TRBJ2-2
AWSSRLAGGPRTGELF
>TRBV2|TRBJ1-1
ASSEWDRGMNTEAF
>TRBV4-1|TRBJ2-1
ASSQVGGVNEQF
>TRBV6-6|TRBJ1-4
ASSYYGQGDEKLF
>TRBV2|TRBJ1-1
ASSPGRLNTEAF
>TRBV5-6|TRBJ2-5
ASSLVGGLAGVLETQY
>TRBV9|TRBJ2-1
ASSLSSGGASYNEQF
>TRBV7-9|TRBJ1-4
ASSPQGLGLF
>TRBV28|TRBJ2-3
ASSLAGETDTQY
>TRBV5-6|TRBJ2-7
ASSLAASGGAGSSYEQY
>TRBV18|TRBJ2-3
ASSPFLQFTDTQY
>TRBV5-1|TRBJ1-1
ASSLEQGASEAF
>TRBV18|TRBJ2-3
ASSPLPSDTQY
>TRBV7-9|TRBJ2-7
ASSFPPQVYEQY